These 4 T cell receptor beta chains came from one sample sequenced in a study of CD8+ T cells in alopecia areata. Cell sorting was performed on pooled cutaneous lymph node cells with CD4, CD8alpha, NKG2D, NKG2ACE and other markers. Extracted from the samples, RNA was reverse transcribed into cDNA to serve as the sequencing template. Generated by immunoSEQ multiplex PCR, the TCRdb table keeps only in-frame clones and is missing some. The table lists 270,000 or so clones, with no singletons. The source material was CD4+ T cells sorted from a lymph node. Receptors were obtained from a C3H/HeJ mouse with alopecia areata. The strain bears MHC haplotype H2-k.

Worth noting for this clone: The gene symbols are mouse symbols. The CDR3 end falls 4 residues outside the read, so it is completed with the germline J gene. This sequence joins TRBV1 and TRBJ1-1, with 7 bases lining up with TRBD1. Germline V lookup: CDR1 NSQYPW, CDR2 LRSPGD (reference sequence). The CDR3 extends over 14 amino acids. The CDR3 bases that were read are TGCACCTGCAGTGCGTGGGACAGAGGGACA. It specifies CTCSAWDRGT. The full CDR3 protein reads CTCSAWDRGTEVFF.

About this clone itself: Gene names refer to mouse genes. The CDR3 end lies 4 residues beyond the end of the read and is filled in from the germline J gene. This chain connects TRBV1 to TRBJ2-3; D gene uncertain. The CDR3 runs 13 residues. Germline CDR1 NSQYPW, CDR2 LRSPGD (reference sequence). V lost 5 bases and J lost 0, with 6 bases in between. CDR3 in amino acids: CTCSPVSAETLYF. The CDR3 bases that were read are TGCACCTGCAGTCCAGTTAGTGCAGAA.

The table lists this clone with a few counts. Genes and germline are mouse. The CDR3 protein is CASSQDPDRGYEQYF. CDR3 DNA (partial): TGTGCCAGCAGCCAAGACCCGGACAGGGGTTAT. This chain joins TRBV5 and TRBJ2-7, with 9 bases fitting TRBD1. The read is 4 residues too short to cover the CDR3 end, so that end is filled in from the germline J gene. Germline values: CDR1 LGHNA, CDR2 YNLKQL (reference sequence). The CDR3 sequence is 15 residues long.

This clone was observed a few times. The listed genes are named as in mouse. The read terminates 4 residues before the CDR3 end, so the remaining end is supplied by the germline J gene. The V call is TRBV13-2, the J call TRBJ2-2; a possible D gene is TRBD2 (7 bases). CDR3 size: 15 residues. Germline CDR1 NNHNN, CDR2 SYGAGS (reference sequence). V was shortened by 5 bases and J by 3 bases, with 14 bases between the two germline ends. CDR3 DNA, as far as it was read: TGTGCCAGCGGGGCCCGGGGGGCGCACACCGGG. The encoded protein is CASGARGAHTG. Given in full, the CDR3 is CASGARGAHTGQLYF.